These 28 T cell receptor beta chains came from one sample sequenced in a study of shared clonotypes between healthy human individuals. Here immunoSEQ multiplex PCR was the method, and the copy in TCRdb shows in-frame clones only, minus some. The sample holds over a million clones, about 98.5% seen once. Sequencing was performed on naive CD4+ T cells sorted from blood. This sample's subset: CD45RA+ positively selected. The receptors here all came from a man aged 25 to 45 in good health.

Concerning this clone itself: The junction does not match germline at one end; this may be a read error. This chain joins TRBV5-1 and TRBJ1-2; D remains unclear. This CDR3 has 13 amino acids. Germline V gene data show CDR1 as SGHRS and CDR2 as YFSETQ. CDR3 DNA sequence: TGCGCCAGCACCTTGGTAGGGTTCGATGGCTACACCTTC. Its translation: CASTLVGFDGYTF.

The rearrangement joins TRBV7-2 to TRBJ2-5; D perhaps matches TRBD1 (6 bases). The CDR3 is 15 residues long. In germline, CDR1 is SGHTA, CDR2 FQGNSA. The ends were cut back, 0 bases at V and 5 bases at J, with 13 bases in the middle. The CDR3 DNA reads TGTGCCAGCAGCTTAGCCAATACAGGGCAGGAGACCCAGTACTTC. It specifies CASSLANTGQETQYF. Variable domain in full (rest from reference TRBV7-2 and TRBJ2-5): GAGVSQSPSNKVTEKGKDVELRCDPISGHTALYWYRQSLGQGLEFLIYFQGNSAPDKSGLPSDRFSAERTGGSVSTLTIQRTQQEDSAVYLCASSLANTGQETQYFGPGTRLLVL.

This clone was seen just once. The genes are TRBV19 and TRBJ1-2; D unresolved. The CDR3 spans 12 residues. Germline V gene data show CDR1 as LNHDA and CDR2 as SQIVND (reference sequence). The V and J ends lost 10 bases and 4 bases respectively, with 13 bases between them. In DNA form, the CDR3 reads TGTGCCACCTCCAGAAGCGGCTATGGCTACACCTTC. This codes for CATSRSGYGYTF.

Notes on this clone: In the same sample, other DNA sequences code for this CDR3. The V call is TRBV11-2, the J call TRBJ2-1; 9 bases are a match to TRBD2. Germline CDR1 and CDR2: SGHAT and FQNNGV. The CDR3 is 15 residues long. V was clipped by 5 bases and J by 4 bases; unmatched bases: 6. CDR3 protein: CASSRRLADYNEQFF. DNA of the CDR3: TGTGCCAGCAGCCGGCGACTAGCGGATTACAATGAGCAGTTCTTC.

This sequence joins TRBV5-6 and TRBJ2-7, with 7 positions matching TRBD1. Germline V lookup: CDR1 SGHDT, CDR2 YYEEEE. The V segment lost 5 bases and the J segment 2 bases; nucleotides outside the gene matches: 10. This CDR3 is 15 amino acids long. CDR3 residues: CASRAWHQGAYEQYF. Here the CDR3 DNA reads TGTGCCAGCAGGGCTTGGCATCAGGGGGCCTACGAGCAGTACTTC.

The V call is TRBV11-2, the J call TRBJ1-5; possibly TRBD1 for D (6 bases). The germline CDR1 and CDR2 sequences are SGHAT and FQNNGV. Trimming removed 3 bases from V and 3 bases from J, with 12 bases in between. The CDR3 is 15 residues long. As DNA, the CDR3 is TGTGCCAGCAGCTTGGGGGCAGGGGACAATCAGCCCCAGCATTTT. Protein product: CASSLGAGDNQPQHF.

This chain joins TRBV5-1 and TRBJ2-6; D remains unclear. This CDR3 is 19 amino acids long. CDR1 and CDR2 from the germline V gene are SGHRS and YFSETQ. The V end lost 0 bases, the J end lost 2 bases, and 18 bases lay between the germline ends. The CDR3 protein is CASSLAVLPLVAGANVLTF. DNA of the CDR3: TGCGCCAGCAGCTTGGCTGTTCTCCCCCTAGTCGCTGGGGCCAACGTCCTGACTTTC.

The chain links TRBV18 to TRBJ1-5; 9 bases align to TRBD1. Germline CDR1 is KGHSH and CDR2 is LQKENI. This CDR3 contains 19 residues. Trimming at V came to 5 bases and at J to 4 bases, leaving 18 bases not matched to a gene. The CDR3 loop reads CASSSTTDRGPGGNQPQHF. CDR3 coding DNA: TGTGCCAGCTCATCTACCACGGACAGGGGTCCCGGAGGAAATCAGCCCCAGCATTTT.

The rearrangement uses TRBV5-1 and TRBJ2-5; 10 nucleotides match TRBD2. V lost 3 bases to trimming and J lost 4 bases; unmatched junction nucleotides: 9. Germline V gene sequence: CDR1 SGHRS, CDR2 YFSETQ. The CDR3 is 16 residues long. The CDR3 sequence: CASSYGGLAGVETQYF. The CDR3 region has the DNA TGCGCCAGCAGCTATGGAGGGCTAGCGGGAGTAGAGACCCAGTACTTC.

V usage is TRBV9 and J usage is TRBJ2-1, with D perhaps matching TRBD2 (5 bases). The CDR3 is 13 residues long. Germline V gene data show CDR1 as SGDLS and CDR2 as YYNGEE. V lost 4 bases to trimming and J lost 10 bases, with 15 bases between them. The CDR3 protein is CASSPPEGGEQFF. The CDR3 coding sequence is TGTGCCAGCAGCCCCCCAGAGGGCGGAGAGCAGTTCTTC. Together with reference TRBV9 and TRBJ2-1, the CDR3 gives the full variable domain: DSGVTQTPKHLITATGQRVTLRCSPRSGDLSVYWYQQSLDQGLQFLIQYYNGEERAKGNILERFSAQQFPDLHSELNLSSLELGDSALYFCASSPPEGGEQFFGPGTRLTVL.

V is TRBV5-1 and J is TRBJ2-2, with TRBD2 as a possible D gene (6 bases). The CDR3 extends over 14 amino acids. V was cut by 4 bases and J by 4 bases, with 11 bases left in between. From germline, CDR1 is SGHRS and CDR2 YFSETQ. The CDR3 reads CASSDTTSTGELFF. In DNA, the CDR3 is TGCGCCAGCAGCGATACGACTAGCACCGGGGAGCTGTTTTTT.

As regards this clone: The sample holds other DNA sequences that translate to the same CDR3. The chain uses TRBV7-9 and TRBJ2-7, with no clear D. CDR3 size: 13 residues. Per the germline V gene, CDR1 is SEHNR and CDR2 is FQNEAQ (reference sequence). The V gene lost 3 bases and the J gene lost 3 bases, with 9 bases spanning the gap. In nucleotides, the CDR3 is TGTGCCAGCAGCTTGGGAAGGAACTACGAGCAGTACTTC. This encodes CASSLGRNYEQYF.

Remarks on this clone: The same CDR3 is also encoded by other DNA sequences in this sample. This chain joins TRBV9 and TRBJ1-3, with D possibly TRBD1 on 5 matching bases. The V gene's germline CDR1 is SGDLS and CDR2 YYNGEE. CDR3 length: 13 residues. V lost 0 bases, J lost 4 bases, and 5 bases lay in between. The chain's CDR3 is CASSVGTGNTIYF. The DNA of the CDR3 is TGTGCCAGCAGCGTAGGGACAGGAAACACCATATATTTT.

Turning to this clone: This specimen includes other DNA sequences encoding the same CDR3. The chain is built from TRBV5-4 and TRBJ2-2; 7 positions match TRBD1. V was pared by 4 bases and J by 1 base, with 4 bases of the junction left unmatched. This CDR3 has 15 residues. From germline, CDR1 is SGHNT and CDR2 YYREEE (reference sequence). The CDR3 region is CASSPGTVNTGELFF. The CDR3 coding sequence is TGTGCCAGCAGCCCCGGGACAGTGAACACCGGGGAGCTGTTTTTT.

The rearrangement uses TRBV5-4 and TRBJ2-7; maybe TRBD1 (5 bases). CDR3 length: 11 amino acids. CDR1 is SGHNT, CDR2 YYREEE, per germline (reference sequence). V lost 2 bases and J 7 bases, leaving 7 bases between the germline ends. In DNA form, the CDR3 reads TGTGCCAGCAGCTTAAACAGGGAGCAGTACTTC. Translation gives CASSLNREQYF. Complete variable domain (other parts from reference TRBV5-4 and TRBJ2-7): ETGVTQSPTHLIKTRGQQVTLRCSSQSGHNTVSWYQQALGQGPQFIFQYYREEENGRGNFPPRFSGLQFPNYSSELNVNALELDDSALYLCASSLNREQYFGPGTRLTVT.

The rearrangement uses TRBV5-4 and TRBJ2-7; 12 bases agree with TRBD2. The CDR3 covers 16 residues. Germline V gives CDR1 SGHNT, CDR2 YYREEE (reference sequence). The trim removed 4 bases at V and 0 bases at J, leaving 5 bases unmatched. The CDR3 loop reads CASSLGLAGSSYEQYF. Here the CDR3 DNA reads TGTGCCAGCAGCCTAGGACTAGCGGGGAGCTCCTACGAGCAGTACTTC.

The chain recombines TRBV11-3 with TRBJ2-3; D is unclear. CDR3 length equals 14 residues. Between the trimmed V and J ends, which lost 0 bases and 2 bases, there was a span of 6 bases. CDR1 SGHNT and CDR2 YENEEA come from the germline V gene. The CDR3 bases are TGTGCCAGCAGCTTAGAGCGCTTCACAGATACGCAGTATTTT. Protein: CASSLERFTDTQYF.

This clone was seen a single time. The gene calls are TRBV5-1 and TRBJ1-4, with TRBD1 matching 11 bases. Germline CDR1 is SGHRS and CDR2 is YFSETQ. V lost 4 bases and J lost 1; bases outside the gene matches: 6. This CDR3 is built from 17 residues. The CDR3 loop is CASSPGTGGKTNEKLFF. CDR3 in DNA: TGCGCCAGCAGCCCTGGGACAGGGGGAAAAACTAATGAAAAACTGTTTTTT.

The V gene is TRBV9, the J gene TRBJ2-7; D remains unclear. The CDR3 is 13 residues long. Trimming left V 7 bases short and J 2 bases short, with 13 bases between. Germline CDR1 is SGDLS and CDR2 is YYNGEE. In nucleotides, the CDR3 is TGTGCCAGCGCTGTAGCAGAGACCTACGAGCAGTACTTC. It yields the protein CASAVAETYEQYF.

A note on this clone: At one of its ends the junction is not consistent with the germline gene, which may arise from a read error. J is TRBJ1-2 and V is TRBV6-6; TRBD1 aligns across 8 bases. This CDR3 has 14 residues. Looked up from germline, CDR1 is MNHNY and CDR2 is SVGAGI (reference sequence). The DNA of the CDR3 is TGTGCCAACAGTTTTGGACAGGGTTTAGATGGCTACACCTTC. Amino acids: CANSFGQGLDGYTF.

Here the CDR3 DNA reads TGTGCCAGCAGCTACGTATCCTCCTACAATGAGCAGTTCTTC. Amino acids: CASSYVSSYNEQFF. The rearrangement links TRBV7-9 to TRBJ2-1; D remains ambiguous. Trimming shortened V by 4 bases and J by 0 bases, and 7 bases separated the two germline ends. Germline V gives CDR1 SEHNR, CDR2 FQNEAQ (reference sequence). This CDR3 is built from 14 residues.

J is TRBJ2-1 and V is TRBV5-4, with D perhaps TRBD2 (5 bases). The germline V gene has CDR1 SGHNT and CDR2 YYREEE (reference sequence). Trimming removed 3 bases at V and 0 bases at J, with 16 bases between. The CDR3 is made up of 17 amino acids. This chain's CDR3 is CASSWPRSGSSYNEQFF. The CDR3 DNA reads TGTGCCAGCAGCTGGCCCAGGAGCGGAAGCTCCTACAATGAGCAGTTCTTC.

The chain links TRBV28 to TRBJ2-7; TRBD2 is a possible D gene (6 bases). This CDR3 has 16 amino acids. CDR1 MDHEN and CDR2 SYDVKM come from the germline V gene. Deletions cut 8 bases from V and 5 bases from J, with 25 bases between. The CDR3 region is CASGRGDAGGENEQYF. The CDR3 DNA reads as TGTGCCAGCGGTCGCGGGGACGCCGGAGGGGAGAACGAGCAGTACTTC.

The chain uses TRBV19 and TRBJ2-7; maybe TRBD2 (5 bases). CDR1 LNHDA and CDR2 SQIVND come from the germline V gene (reference sequence). The CDR3 spans 15 residues. The V gene lost 10 bases and the J gene lost 7 bases, with 26 bases spanning the gap. CDR3: CATQTGWASGEEQYF. The CDR3 DNA reads as TGTGCCACCCAAACGGGGTGGGCCTCGGGTGAAGAGCAGTACTTC.

The chain couples TRBV10-1 to TRBJ1-1; the D gene is possibly TRBD1 (5 bases). CDR1 is WNHNN, CDR2 SYGVQD, per germline (reference sequence). Trimming took 5 bases from V and 1 from J, leaving 14 bases between them. CDR3 size: 15 residues. This CDR3 reads CASSFSLTGNTEAFF. The CDR3, as DNA: TGCGCCAGCAGTTTTTCCCTCACAGGGAACACTGAAGCTTTCTTT.

V and J are TRBV20-1 and TRBJ1-3; D is ambiguous. The CDR3 length is 11 residues. CDR1 and CDR2 from the germline V gene are DFQATT and SNEGSKA (reference sequence). The V end lost 6 bases, the J end lost 3 bases, and 6 bases lay between the germline ends. This chain's CDR3 is CSAGFGNTIYF. The CDR3 DNA follows: TGCAGTGCGGGCTTTGGAAACACCATATATTTT.

The chain combines TRBV18 with TRBJ2-5; 7 bases are shared with TRBD2. Germline assignment: CDR1 KGHSH and CDR2 LQKENI. J lost 1 base, V lost 3 bases, and 5 bases had no gene match. The CDR3 extends over 15 amino acids. CDR3 protein: CASSPSLAPQETQYF. The CDR3, as DNA: TGTGCCAGCTCACCCTCACTAGCGCCCCAAGAGACCCAGTACTTC.

The chain is built from TRBV7-2 and TRBJ2-2; 7 positions match TRBD1. This CDR3 region has 16 residues. Germline-derived CDR1 and CDR2 are SGHTA and FQGNSA. V shed 0 bases and J 4 bases; nucleotides not matched to a gene: 5. The CDR3 region is CASSLAYRGSTGELFF. DNA of the CDR3: TGTGCCAGCAGCTTAGCGTACAGGGGAAGCACCGGGGAGCTGTTTTTT.